This TCR beta chain was profiled in a study of human T cells and chemical hapten exposure. Study-wide context: Diagnoses of alopecia areata, totalis or universalis occurred in mostly female patients.

As for time point: patch test 2, 6 weeks after DPC sensitization. Documented treatment: therapeutic diphenylcyclopropenone sensitization with weekly scalp DPC. TCRdb re-called the RACE reads with MiXCR, one entry per CDR3 protein. Of about 69,000 distinct CDR3 sequences listed, about 9.4% are singletons. Germline values: CDR1 SGHAT, CDR2 FQNNGV. This CDR3 region has 14 residues. V gave up 3 bases and J gave up 11 bases, with 19 bases separating them. This clonotype was counted only a few times. The rearrangement uses TRBV11-2 and TRBJ1-1; D unresolved. This TCR derives from a woman aged 45-59 years with alopecia areata. Some clones in this sample may be carry-over from other donors' samples. The specimen comprised whole blood, sampled in connection with sensitization to the hapten diphenylcyclopropenone (DPC). CDR3 DNA sequence: TGTGCCAGCAGCTTCCTCGCCTCAACTTTGAGGGCTTTCTTT. This sequence encodes CASSFLASTLRAFF.